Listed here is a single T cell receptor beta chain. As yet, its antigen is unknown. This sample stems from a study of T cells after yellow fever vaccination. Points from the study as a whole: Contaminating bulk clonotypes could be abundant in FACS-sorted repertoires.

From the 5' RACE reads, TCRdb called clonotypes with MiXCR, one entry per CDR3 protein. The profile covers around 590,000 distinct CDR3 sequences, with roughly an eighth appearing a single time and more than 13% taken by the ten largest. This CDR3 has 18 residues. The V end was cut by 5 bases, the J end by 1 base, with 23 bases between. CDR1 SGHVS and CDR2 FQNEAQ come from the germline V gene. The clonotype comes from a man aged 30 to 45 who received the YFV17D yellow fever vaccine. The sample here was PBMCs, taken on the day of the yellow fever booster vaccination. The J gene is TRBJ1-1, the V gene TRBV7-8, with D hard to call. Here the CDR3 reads CASSATYSGSTWNTEAFF. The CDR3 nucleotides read TGTGCCAGCAGCGCCACCTACTCGGGAAGCACCTGGAACACTGAAGCTTTCTTT. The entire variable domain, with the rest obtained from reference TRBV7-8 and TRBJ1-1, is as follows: GAGVSQSPRYKVAKRGQDVALRCDPISGHVSLFWYQQALGQGPEFLTYFQNEAQLDKSGLPSDRFFAERPEGSVSTLKIQRTQQEDSAVYLCASSATYSGSTWNTEAFFGQGTRLTVV.